A single sample gave rise to the 2 T cell receptor beta chains below, sequenced in a study of beta chain features in type 1 diabetes (dated by TCRdb to the late 2010s). Study-wide findings and limitations: In all four CD4+ subsets, TCRB CDR3 length was moderately but significantly shorter in type 1 diabetes patients.

These receptors' targets are unknown. Receptors were amplified or captured by the immunoSEQ multiplex PCR assay. All of the isolated RNA was reverse transcribed with the High Capacity cDNA Reverse Transcription Kit, so expressed TCRB transcripts were sequenced. Here the immuneACCESS table is served through TCRdb, limited to in-frame sequences with V and J called. Missing clones are a known gap in these copies; in checked studies unresolved V genes cover under half, and the rest lacks a known reason. This sample gives about 44,000 clones in total; 66% of them show up just once. Less than 2.5% of the sample lies in the top ten. Sequenced sample: Tregs from blood. Explained via the paper, the cell subset or site label denotes: regulatory CD4+ T cells. The receptors derive from a young woman with type 1 diabetes.

This clone occurred a few times. The J gene is TRBJ2-7, the V gene TRBV5-1; possibly TRBD1 for D (5 bases). The CDR3 has 13 residues. The V and J ends lost 2 bases and 2 bases respectively, with 8 bases between them. Germline CDR1 SGHRS, CDR2 YFSETQ. CDR3 nucleotide sequence: TGCGCCAGCAGCTTTGGACAAACCTACGAGCAGTACTTC. Encoded protein: CASSFGQTYEQYF.

This clone was counted only a few times. The chain has TRBV11-2 and TRBJ2-7; TRBD1 matches at 9 bases. Trimming at V came to 6 bases and at J to 3 bases, leaving 15 bases not matched to a gene. Germline CDR1 reads SGHAT; CDR2 reads FQNNGV. The CDR3 has 17 residues. CDR3 coding DNA: TGTGCCAGCAGTTCACCGGGACAGGGTATATCGGGCTACGAGCAGTACTTC. Its protein product is CASSSPGQGISGYEQYF.